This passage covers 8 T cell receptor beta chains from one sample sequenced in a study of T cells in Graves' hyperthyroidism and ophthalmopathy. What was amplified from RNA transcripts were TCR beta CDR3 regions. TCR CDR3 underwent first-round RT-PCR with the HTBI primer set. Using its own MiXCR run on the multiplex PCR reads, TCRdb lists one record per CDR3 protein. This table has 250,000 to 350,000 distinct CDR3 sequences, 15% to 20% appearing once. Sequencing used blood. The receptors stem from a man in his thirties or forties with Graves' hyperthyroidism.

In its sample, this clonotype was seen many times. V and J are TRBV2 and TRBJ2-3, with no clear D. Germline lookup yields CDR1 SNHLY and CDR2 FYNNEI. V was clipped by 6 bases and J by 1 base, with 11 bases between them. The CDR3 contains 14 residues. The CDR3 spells CASRESYRTDTQYF. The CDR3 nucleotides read TGTGCCAGCAGAGAAAGTTACCGCACAGATACGCAGTATTTT.

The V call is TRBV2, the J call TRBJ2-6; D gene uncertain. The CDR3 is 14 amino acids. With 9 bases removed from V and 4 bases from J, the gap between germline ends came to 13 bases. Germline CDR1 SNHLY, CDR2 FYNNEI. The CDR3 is CAREPGTGANVLTF. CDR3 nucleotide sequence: TGTGCCAGAGAGCCCGGTACCGGGGCCAACGTCCTGACTTTC.

This chain's CDR3 is CSARLQGRRADTQYF. CDR3 nucleotides: TGCAGTGCTAGACTTCAGGGGCGCAGGGCAGATACGCAGTATTTT. This sequence joins TRBV20-1 and TRBJ2-3, with D possibly being TRBD1 (6 bases). V lost 2 bases, J lost 4 bases, and 16 bases lay in between. Germline V gene data show CDR1 as DFQATT and CDR2 as SNEGSKA (reference sequence). The CDR3 totals 15 residues.

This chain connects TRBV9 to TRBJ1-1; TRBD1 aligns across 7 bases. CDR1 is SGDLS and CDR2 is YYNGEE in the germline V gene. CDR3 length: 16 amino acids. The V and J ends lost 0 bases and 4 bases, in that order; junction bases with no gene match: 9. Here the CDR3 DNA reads TGTGCCAGCAGCGTAGCCGCGCAGGGGGTCGGCACTGAAGCTTTCTTT. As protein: CASSVAAQGVGTEAFF.

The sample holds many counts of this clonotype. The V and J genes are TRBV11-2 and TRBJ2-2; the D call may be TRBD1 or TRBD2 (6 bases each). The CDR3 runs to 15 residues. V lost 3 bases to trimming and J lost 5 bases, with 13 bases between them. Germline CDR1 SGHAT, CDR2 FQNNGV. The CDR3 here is CASSFPGGGTGELFF. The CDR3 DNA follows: TGTGCCAGCAGCTTCCCCGGGGGCGGAACCGGGGAGCTGTTTTTT.

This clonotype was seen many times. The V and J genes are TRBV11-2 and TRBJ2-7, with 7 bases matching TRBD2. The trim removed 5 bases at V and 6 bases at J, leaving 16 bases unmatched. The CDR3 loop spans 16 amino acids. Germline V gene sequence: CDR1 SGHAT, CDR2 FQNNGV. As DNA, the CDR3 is TGTGCCAGCAGCCCTAGACCGGGAGGACGTAGGGCCGAGCAGTACTTC. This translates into CASSPRPGGRRAEQYF.

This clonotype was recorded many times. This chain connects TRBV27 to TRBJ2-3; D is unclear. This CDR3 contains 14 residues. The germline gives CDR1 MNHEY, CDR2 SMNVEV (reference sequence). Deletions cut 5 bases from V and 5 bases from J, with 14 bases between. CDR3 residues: CASSRSLFVDTQYF. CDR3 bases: TGTGCCAGCAGTAGATCCCTTTTCGTAGATACGCAGTATTTT.

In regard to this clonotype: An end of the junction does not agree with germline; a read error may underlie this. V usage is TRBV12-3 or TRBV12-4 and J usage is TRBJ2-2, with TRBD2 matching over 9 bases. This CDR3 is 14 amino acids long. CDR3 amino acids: CASRLAGAIGELFF. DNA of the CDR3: TGTGCCAGCAGATTAGCGGGAGCTATCGGGGAGCTGTTTTTT.